This T cell receptor beta chain was sequenced in a study of control samples from healthy donors and cancer patients. The assay was immunoSEQ multiplex PCR, and TCRdb's table has in-frame clones only and misses some. Of about 150,000 clones in the sample, 80% to 95% were seen once. The CDR3 is 15 residues long. The trim removed 6 bases at V and 6 bases at J, leaving 13 bases unmatched. Looked up from germline, CDR1 is MNHEY and CDR2 is SMNVEV (reference sequence). The V and J genes are TRBV27 and TRBJ2-7; 8 positions agree with TRBD2. Sequencing was carried out using blood. The receptor was derived from a woman aged 25 to 45 in good health. CDR3 DNA sequence: TGTGCCAGCAGCTACAGCGGGACTAGAGGCTCCGAGCAGTACTTC. As protein: CASSYSGTRGSEQYF.